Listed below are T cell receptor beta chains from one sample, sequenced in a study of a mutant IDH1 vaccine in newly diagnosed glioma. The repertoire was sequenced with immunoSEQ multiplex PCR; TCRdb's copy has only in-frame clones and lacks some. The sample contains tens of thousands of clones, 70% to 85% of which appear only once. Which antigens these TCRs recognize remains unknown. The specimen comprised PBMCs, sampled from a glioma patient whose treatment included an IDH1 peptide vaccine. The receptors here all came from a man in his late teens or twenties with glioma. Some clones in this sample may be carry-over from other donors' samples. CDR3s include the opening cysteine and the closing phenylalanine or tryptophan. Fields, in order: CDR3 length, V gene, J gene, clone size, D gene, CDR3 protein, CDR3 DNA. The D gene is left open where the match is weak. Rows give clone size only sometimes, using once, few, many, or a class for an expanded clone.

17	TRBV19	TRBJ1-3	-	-	CASSIPPGRSSGNTIYF	TGTGCCAGTAGTATACCCCCGGGCAGGAGCTCTGGAAACACCATATATTTT
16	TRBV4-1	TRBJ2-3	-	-	CASSQEVQGSTDTQYF	TGCGCCAGCAGCCAAGAGGTGCAGGGTAGCACAGATACGCAGTATTTT
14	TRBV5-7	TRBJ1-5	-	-	CASSFGVREQPQHF	TGTGCCAGCAGCTTCGGCGTGCGGGAGCAGCCCCAGCATTTT
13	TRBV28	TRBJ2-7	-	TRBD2	CASKSGGNYEQYF	TGTGCCAGCAAATCGGGGGGTAACTACGAGCAGTACTTC
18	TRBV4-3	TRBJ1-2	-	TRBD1	CASSQDTGTGVGTYGYTF	TGCGCCAGCAGCCAAGACACCGGGACAGGGGTAGGCACCTATGGCTACACCTTC
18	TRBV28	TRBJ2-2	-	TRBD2	CASRVLAGSVANTGELFF	TGTGCCAGCAGGGTCCTAGCGGGCAGCGTCGCGAACACCGGGGAGCTGTTTTTT
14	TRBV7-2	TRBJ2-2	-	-	CASSPRHGGWELFF	TGTGCCAGCAGCCCGAGACATGGGGGGTGGGAGCTGTTTTTT
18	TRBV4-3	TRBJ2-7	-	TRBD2	CASSQDLWREGASYEQYF	TGCGCCAGCAGCCAAGATCTTTGGCGGGAGGGGGCGAGCTACGAGCAGTACTTC
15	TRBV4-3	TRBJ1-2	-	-	CASSPVPSAYYGYTF	TGCGCCAGCAGCCCCGTCCCGAGCGCCTACTATGGCTACACCTTC
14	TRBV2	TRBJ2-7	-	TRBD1	CASRGDSRSYEQYF	TGTGCCAGCAGGGGGGACAGCCGATCCTACGAGCAGTACTTC
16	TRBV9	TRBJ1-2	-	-	CASSVDPLQGSYGYTF	TGTGCCAGCAGCGTAGACCCCTTACAGGGTAGCTATGGCTACACCTTC
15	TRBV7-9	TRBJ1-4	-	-	CASSPPTAPIEKLFF	TGTGCCAGCAGCCCGCCGACGGCTCCTATCGAAAAACTGTTTTTT
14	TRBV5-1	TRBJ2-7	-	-	CASRPGTAPYEQYF	TGCGCCAGCAGGCCAGGGACGGCCCCCTACGAGCAGTACTTC
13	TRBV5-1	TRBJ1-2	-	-	CASRTGQNYGYTF	TGCGCCAGCAGGACGGGACAAAACTATGGCTACACCTTC
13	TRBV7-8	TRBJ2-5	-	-	CASSLAGRETQYF	TGTGCCAGCAGCTTAGCTGGGCGAGAGACCCAGTACTTC
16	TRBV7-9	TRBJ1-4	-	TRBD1	CASSLGTGALYEKLFF	TGTGCCAGCAGCTTGGGGACAGGGGCCCTTTATGAAAAACTGTTTTTT
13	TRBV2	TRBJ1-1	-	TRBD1	CASSLQGPTEAFF	TGTGCCAGCAGTCTACAGGGGCCGACTGAAGCTTTCTTT
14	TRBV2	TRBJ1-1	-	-	CASRAAGMGTEAFF	TGTGCCAGCAGGGCCGCAGGGATGGGCACTGAAGCTTTCTTT
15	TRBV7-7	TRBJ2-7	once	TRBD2	CASSLDLADSYEQYF	TGTGCTAGCAGCTTAGATCTAGCGGATTCCTACGAGCAGTACTTC
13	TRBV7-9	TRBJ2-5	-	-	CASSLEGGETQYF	TGTGCCAGCAGCTTAGAGGGGGGAGAGACCCAGTACTTC
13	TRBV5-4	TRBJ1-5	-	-	CASSSGWEGPQHF	TGTGCCAGCAGCTCCGGCTGGGAGGGTCCCCAGCATTTT
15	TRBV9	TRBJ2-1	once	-	CASSARLSPYNEQFF	TGTGCCAGCAGCGCTCGACTGTCACCCTACAATGAGCAGTTCTTC
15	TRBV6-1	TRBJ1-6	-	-	CASSEDRRENSPLHF	TGTGCCAGCAGTGAAGACCGCCGCGAAAATTCACCCCTCCACTTT
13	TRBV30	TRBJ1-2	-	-	CAWSVVHLYGYTF	TGTGCCTGGAGTGTGGTGCACCTCTATGGCTACACCTTC
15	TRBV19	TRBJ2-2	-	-	CASSIGTFLTGELFF	TGTGCCAGTAGTATTGGAACCTTTCTCACCGGGGAGCTGTTTTTT
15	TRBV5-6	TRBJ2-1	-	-	CASSFDTVGYNEQFF	TGTGCCAGCAGCTTTGACACGGTCGGCTACAATGAGCAGTTCTTC
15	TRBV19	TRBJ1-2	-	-	CASSSSPQLRYGYTF	TGTGCCAGCTCATCCTCGCCACAGTTGCGCTATGGCTACACCTTC
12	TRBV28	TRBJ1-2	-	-	CASSSTFYGYTF	TGTGCCAGCAGTTCCACCTTCTATGGCTACACCTTC
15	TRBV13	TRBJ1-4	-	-	CASSFVGNGPEKLFF	TGTGCCAGCAGCTTCGTTGGGAACGGCCCTGAAAAACTGTTTTTT
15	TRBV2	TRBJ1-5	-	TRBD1	CASSYRQGANQPQHF	TGTGCCAGCAGCTACCGACAGGGAGCGAATCAGCCCCAGCATTTT
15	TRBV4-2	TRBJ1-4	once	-	CASSQETGPVEKLFF	TGTGCCAGCAGCCAAGAGACAGGCCCTGTCGAAAAACTGTTTTTT
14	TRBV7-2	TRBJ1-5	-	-	CASSLSYGGQPQHF	TGTGCCAGCAGCTTATCTTACGGTGGTCAGCCCCAGCATTTT